Following are 3 T cell receptor beta chains from one sample sequenced in a study of neurological immune-mediated disorders. MiXCR, run by TCRdb on the 5' RACE reads, gives a single entry per CDR3 protein. The repertoire holds tens of thousands of distinct CDR3 sequences, with about 4.9% as singletons. Sequenced material: PBMCs. The source of these receptors is a man aged 25-45 years with multiple sclerosis.

This clonotype appeared many times. The J gene is TRBJ1-5, the V gene TRBV20-1, with a possible D match to TRBD1 (6 bases). V lost 4 bases to trimming and J lost 0 bases, with 7 bases between them. Germline V gene lookup returns CDR1 DFQATT and CDR2 SNEGSKA (reference sequence). The CDR3 is 13 residues long. CDR3: CSANRDSNQPQHF. The CDR3, as DNA: TGCAGTGCTAACAGGGATAGCAATCAGCCCCAGCATTTT.

This clonotype appeared many times. The chain employs TRBV14 and TRBJ1-4; a possible D gene is TRBD1 (5 bases). Germline-derived CDR1 and CDR2 are SGHDN and FVKESK. Trimming left V 1 base short and J 8 bases short, with 14 bases between. The CDR3 is 15 residues long. The DNA for the CDR3 is TGTGCCAGCAGCCAAGGGGCCCGCGGGGGAGAAAAACTGTTTTTT. Its protein product is CASSQGARGGEKLFF.

This clonotype was seen many times. Lacking the conserved final phenylalanine or tryptophan, this CDR3 likely reflects a read error. The limits of the CDR3 on the DNA are not certain, so only TCRdb's listed CDR3 is given. The V and J genes are TRBV6-1 and TRBJ1-2; the listed D gene, TRBD1, was not tested against the DNA. CDR1 MNHNS and CDR2 SASEGT come from the germline V gene. The CDR3 has 14 residues if both end residues are counted. The CDR3 spells CASSDRQGWPRFRV.